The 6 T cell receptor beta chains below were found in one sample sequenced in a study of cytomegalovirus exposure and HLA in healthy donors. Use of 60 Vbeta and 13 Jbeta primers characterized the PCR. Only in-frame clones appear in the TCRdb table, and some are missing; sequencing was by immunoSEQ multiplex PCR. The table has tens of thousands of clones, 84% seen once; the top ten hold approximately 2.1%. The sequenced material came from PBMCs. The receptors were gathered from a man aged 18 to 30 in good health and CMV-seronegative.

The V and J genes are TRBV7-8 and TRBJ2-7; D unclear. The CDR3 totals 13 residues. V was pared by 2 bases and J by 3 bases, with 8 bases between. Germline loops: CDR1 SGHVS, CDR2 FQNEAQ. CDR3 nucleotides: TGTGCCAGCAGCTTAACAGCTTTCTACGAGCAGTACTTC. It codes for CASSLTAFYEQYF.

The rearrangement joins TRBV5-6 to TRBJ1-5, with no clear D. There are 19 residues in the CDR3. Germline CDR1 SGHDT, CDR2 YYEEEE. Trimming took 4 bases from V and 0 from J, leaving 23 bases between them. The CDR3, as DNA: TGTGCCAGCAGCCGAACCTACCGTATCCCCCGGGATAGCAATCAGCCCCAGCATTTT. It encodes CASSRTYRIPRDSNQPQHF.

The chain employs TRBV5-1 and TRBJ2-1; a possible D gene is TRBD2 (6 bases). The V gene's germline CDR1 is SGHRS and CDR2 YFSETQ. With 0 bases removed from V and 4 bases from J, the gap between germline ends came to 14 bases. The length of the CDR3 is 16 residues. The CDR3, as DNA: TGCGCCAGCAGCTTGGGAATAGCGGCAGGATACAATGAGCAGTTCTTC. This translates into CASSLGIAAGYNEQFF.

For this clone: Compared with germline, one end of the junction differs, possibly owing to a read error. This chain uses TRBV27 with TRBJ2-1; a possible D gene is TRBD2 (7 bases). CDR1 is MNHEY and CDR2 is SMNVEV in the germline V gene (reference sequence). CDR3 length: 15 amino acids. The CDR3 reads CASRLLGGPSNEQFF. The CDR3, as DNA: TGTGCCAGCAGATTATTGGGGGGGCCTTCCAATGAGCAGTTCTTC.

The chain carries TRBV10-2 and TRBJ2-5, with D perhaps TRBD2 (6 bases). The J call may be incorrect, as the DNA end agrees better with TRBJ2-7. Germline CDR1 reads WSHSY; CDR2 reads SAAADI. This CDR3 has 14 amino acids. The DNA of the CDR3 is TGCGCCAGCAGCCCTTCCGGGAGAATCAACGAGCAGTACTTC. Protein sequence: CASSPSGRINEQYF.

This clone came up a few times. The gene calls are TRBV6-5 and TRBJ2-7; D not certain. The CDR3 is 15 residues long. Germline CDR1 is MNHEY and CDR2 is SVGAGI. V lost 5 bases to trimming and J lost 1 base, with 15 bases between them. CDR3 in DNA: TGTGCCAGCAGTGCTTCTCTGGCGGTATCCTACGAGCAGTACTTC. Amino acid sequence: CASSASLAVSYEQYF.